A single sample is the source of the 14 T cell receptor beta chains below, sequenced in a study of immune characterization of retroperitoneal liposarcoma. TCRdb independently ran MiXCR on the PCR reads; one entry per CDR3 protein. The sample holds 8,500 to 11,000 distinct CDR3 sequences, about 27% seen once. Sequencing was performed on tumor tissue. These receptors originate from a female donor with retroperitoneal liposarcoma.

This clonotype is large in the sample. The V call is TRBV6-1, the J call TRBJ2-1; 9 nucleotides match TRBD2. The J call may be in error: the DNA end matches TRBJ2-7 better. Germline CDR1 and CDR2: MNHNS and SASEGT. The CDR3 is made up of 15 amino acids. The CDR3 sequence is CASRTGAGGTYEQYF. DNA for the CDR3: TGTGCCAGCAGGACCGGGGCGGGGGGGACCTACGAGCAGTACTTC.

This chain connects TRBV6-1 to TRBJ2-5; TRBD2 matches 14 bases. With the DNA end fitting TRBJ2-7 better, the J assignment may be wrong. Germline loops: CDR1 MNHNS, CDR2 SASEGT. This CDR3 is 16 amino acids long. The DNA for the CDR3 is TGTGCCAGCAGTGACCCGGGACTAGCGGGGGCGTACGAGCAGTACTTC. Protein product: CASSDPGLAGAYEQYF.

The chain carries TRBV27 and TRBJ2-5; D is possibly TRBD1 (5 bases). Gene TRBJ2-1 matches the end of the DNA better, so the J call may be wrong. The germline V gene encodes CDR1 MNHEY and CDR2 SMNVEV (reference sequence). This CDR3 contains 13 residues. CDR3 DNA: TGTGCCAGCAGTATTCAGCAGGGTAATGAGCAGTTCTTC. Residues: CASSIQQGNEQFF.

By share of the sample, this clonotype is medium-sized. The V call is TRBV7-2, the J call TRBJ2-1; 15 bases line up with TRBD2. The DNA end is more similar to TRBJ2-7, so the J call may be wrong. CDR1 and CDR2 (germline): SGHTA, FQGNSA. The CDR3 extends over 16 amino acids. This CDR3 is CASSPGTSGRIHEQYF. Written as DNA, the CDR3 is TGTGCCAGCAGCCCCGGGACTAGCGGGAGGATCCACGAGCAGTACTTC.

In this sample, this clonotype turned up a few times. The chain recombines TRBV12-3 or TRBV12-4 with TRBJ1-1; no firm D call. The CDR3 contains 14 residues. Trimming removed 4 bases from V and 2 bases from J, with 11 bases in between. CDR3 DNA: TGTGCCAGCAGTTCTACAACAGTTAACACTGAAGCTTTCTTT. Its protein is CASSSTTVNTEAFF.

The chain uses TRBV7-4 and TRBJ2-1, with D unclear. CDR1 SGHVT and CDR2 SQSDAQ come from the germline V gene. The CDR3 consists of 13 residues. V was clipped by 8 bases and J by 10 bases, with 18 bases between them. CDR3 amino acids: CASSSASTYEQFF. The CDR3 DNA reads TGTGCCAGCTCCTCGGCCAGCACCTACGAGCAGTTCTTC.

This clonotype was detected only a few times. The chain couples TRBV6-1 to TRBJ1-5, with unresolved D. V shed 0 bases and J shed 7 bases, with 7 bases lying between them. Per germline, CDR1 MNHNS and CDR2 SASEGT. The CDR3 runs to 13 residues. The CDR3 DNA sequence: TGTGCCAGCAGTGAAGCTTGGAACCAGCCCCAGCATTTT. Translated, it gives CASSEAWNQPQHF.

This clonotype was counted ten times or more. The chain recombines TRBV7-2 with TRBJ1-5; 8 bases match TRBD1. With V trimmed by 7 bases and J by 2 bases, 10 bases remained unmatched. This CDR3 contains 16 residues. Germline CDR1 and CDR2: SGHTA and FQGNSA. CDR3 sequence: CASTTQGGLGNQPQHF. The CDR3 coding sequence is TGTGCCAGCACCACACAGGGGGGGCTGGGCAATCAGCCCCAGCATTTT.

The chain links TRBV7-8 to TRBJ2-1; D possibly corresponds to TRBD1 (6 bases). The length of the CDR3 is 15 residues. Trimming left V 5 bases short and J 10 bases short, with 21 bases between. The germline V gene encodes CDR1 SGHVS and CDR2 FQNEAQ. CDR3 nucleotides: TGTGCCAGCAGCCGGGGCAGGGGACCCTTCTACGAGCAGTTCTTC. Its translation: CASSRGRGPFYEQFF.

This clonotype was detected ten times or more. This sequence joins TRBV6-1 and TRBJ2-3, with 10 bases lining up with TRBD2. Trimming cost V 6 bases and J 6 bases; bases outside gene matches: 9. The CDR3 runs 15 residues. Germline assignment: CDR1 MNHNS and CDR2 SASEGT. This CDR3 reads CASRQGSGRGDTQYF. CDR3 in DNA: TGTGCCAGCAGACAGGGAAGCGGGAGGGGCGATACGCAGTATTTT.

The chain couples TRBV6-1 to TRBJ2-1; TRBD2 aligns across 12 bases. The J call may be incorrect, as the DNA end agrees better with TRBJ2-5. This CDR3 has 17 residues. Germline lookup yields CDR1 MNHNS and CDR2 SASEGT. The CDR3 DNA follows: TGTGCCAGCAGTGAAGAACTAGCGGGGGGCACAAGTGAGACCCAGTACTTC. It is translated as CASSEELAGGTSETQYF.

The chain combines TRBV12-3 or TRBV12-4 with TRBJ2-2; possible D gene TRBD1, 5 bases. Trimming shortened V by 7 bases and J by 7 bases, and 13 bases separated the two germline ends. This CDR3 has 13 residues. The CDR3 DNA reads as TGTGCCAGCACCCTCAGGGTAAACGGGGAGCTGTTTTTT. This translates into CASTLRVNGELFF.

This clonotype was counted once. CDR3 DNA: TGCGCCAGCAGCGCGGACAGGGTACAGCCCCAGCATTTT. Protein product: CASSADRVQPQHF. The V call is TRBV10-2, the J call TRBJ1-5; TRBD1 matches at 8 bases. CDR1 WSHSY and CDR2 SAAADI come from the germline V gene. Trimming removed 6 bases from V and 7 bases from J; junction bases left unmatched: 5. CDR3 length: 13 amino acids.

This clonotype was seen ten or more times. The chain couples TRBV7-2 to TRBJ2-1; 12 nucleotides agree with TRBD1. Matching the DNA end better, TRBJ2-7 makes the J call doubtful. This CDR3 contains 15 residues. Germline V gene data show CDR1 as SGHTA and CDR2 as FQGNSA. CDR3 sequence (DNA): TGTGCCAGCAGCCTCCGGGACAGGGGGCACAATGAGCAGTACTTC. It specifies CASSLRDRGHNEQYF.